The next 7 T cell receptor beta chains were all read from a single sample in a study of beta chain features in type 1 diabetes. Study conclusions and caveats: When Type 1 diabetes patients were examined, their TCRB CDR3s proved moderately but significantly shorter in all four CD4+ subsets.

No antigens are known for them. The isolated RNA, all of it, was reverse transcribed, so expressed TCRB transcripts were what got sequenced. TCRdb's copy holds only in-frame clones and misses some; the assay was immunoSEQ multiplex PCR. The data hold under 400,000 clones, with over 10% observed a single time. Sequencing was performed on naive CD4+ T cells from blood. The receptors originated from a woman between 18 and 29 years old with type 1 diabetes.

CDR3 loop: CASARTSGNNEQFF. DNA of the CDR3: TGTGCCAGTGCCCGGACTAGCGGGAACAATGAGCAGTTCTTC. The chain has TRBV9 and TRBJ2-1; 12 bases fit TRBD2. This CDR3 is 14 amino acids long. The trim removed 8 bases at V and 5 bases at J, leaving 5 bases unmatched. From germline, CDR1 is SGDLS and CDR2 YYNGEE. The variable domain in full, completed from reference TRBV9 and TRBJ2-1, reads DSGVTQTPKHLITATGQRVTLRCSPRSGDLSVYWYQQSLDQGLQFLIQYYNGEERAKGNILERFSAQQFPDLHSELNLSSLELGDSALYFCASARTSGNNEQFFGPGTRLTVL.

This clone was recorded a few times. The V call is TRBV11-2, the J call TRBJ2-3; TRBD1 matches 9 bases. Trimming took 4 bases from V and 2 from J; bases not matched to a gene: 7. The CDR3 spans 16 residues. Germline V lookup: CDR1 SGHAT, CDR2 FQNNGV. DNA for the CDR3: TGTGCCAGCAGCTCCTACAGGGGGCGGAACACAGATACGCAGTATTTT. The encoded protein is CASSSYRGRNTDTQYF.

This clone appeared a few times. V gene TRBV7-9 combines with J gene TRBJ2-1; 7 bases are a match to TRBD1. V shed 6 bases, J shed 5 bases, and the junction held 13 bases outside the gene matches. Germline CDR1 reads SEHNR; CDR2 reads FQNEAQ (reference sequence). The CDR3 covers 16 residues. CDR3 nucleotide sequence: TGTGCCAGCAGTTTTTCGATCAGGGACAGCCACAATGAGCAGTTCTTC. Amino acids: CASSFSIRDSHNEQFF.

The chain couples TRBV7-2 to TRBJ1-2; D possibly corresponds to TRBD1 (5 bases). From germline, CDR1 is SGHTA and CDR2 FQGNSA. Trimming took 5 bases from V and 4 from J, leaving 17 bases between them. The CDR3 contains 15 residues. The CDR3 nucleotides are TGTGCCAGCAGCGGATCAGGACATTGGAGCTATGGCTACACCTTC. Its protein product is CASSGSGHWSYGYTF. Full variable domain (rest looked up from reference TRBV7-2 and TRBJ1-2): GAGVSQSPSNKVTEKGKDVELRCDPISGHTALYWYRQSLGQGLEFLIYFQGNSAPDKSGLPSDRFSAERTGGSVSTLTIQRTQQEDSAVYLCASSGSGHWSYGYTFGSGTRLTVV.

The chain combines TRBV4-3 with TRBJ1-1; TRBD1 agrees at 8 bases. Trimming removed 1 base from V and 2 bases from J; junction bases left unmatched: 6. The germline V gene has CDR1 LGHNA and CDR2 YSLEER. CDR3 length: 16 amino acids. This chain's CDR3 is CASSQAGGGLNTEAFF. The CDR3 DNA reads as TGCGCCAGCAGCCAAGCAGGGGGCGGATTAAACACTGAAGCTTTCTTT.

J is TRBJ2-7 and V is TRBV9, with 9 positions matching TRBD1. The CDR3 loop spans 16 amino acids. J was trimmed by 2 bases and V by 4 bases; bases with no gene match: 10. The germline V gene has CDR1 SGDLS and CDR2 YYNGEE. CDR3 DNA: TGTGCCAGCAGCTTCACTACAGGGGGCGCGGCCTACGAGCAGTACTTC. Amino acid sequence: CASSFTTGGAAYEQYF.

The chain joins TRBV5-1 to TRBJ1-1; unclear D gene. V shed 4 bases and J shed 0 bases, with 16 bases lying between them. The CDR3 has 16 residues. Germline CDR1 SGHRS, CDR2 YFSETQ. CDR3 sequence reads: CASSPILNSMNTEAFF. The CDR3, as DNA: TGCGCCAGCAGCCCTATACTGAATAGCATGAACACTGAAGCTTTCTTT.